The 30 T cell receptor beta chains below come from one sample, sequenced in a study of cytomegalovirus exposure and HLA in healthy donors. Using immunoSEQ multiplex PCR, the repertoire was profiled, and TCRdb retains in-frame clones only, with some absent. The sample carries over 150,000 clones, around 85% recorded once. Specimen: PBMCs. These receptors originate from a man aged 18 to 30 in good health and CMV-seropositive.

The chain employs TRBV28 and TRBJ1-5; D may be TRBD1 (5 bases). CDR3 length equals 14 residues. V lost 8 bases, J lost 3 bases, and 14 bases lay in between. Germline CDR1 reads MDHEN; CDR2 reads SYDVKM. CDR3 DNA sequence: TGTGCCAGCGTGGGGCAGATCTACAATCAGCCCCAGCATTTT. Amino acid sequence: CASVGQIYNQPQHF.

This clone was seen just once. The chain joins TRBV7-3 to TRBJ2-2; 9 bases are shared with TRBD2. This CDR3 is built from 17 residues. Unmatched junction bases numbered 14, after V lost 5 bases and J lost 7 bases. Germline V gene lookup returns CDR1 SGHTA and CDR2 FQGTGA. CDR3 bases: TGTGCCAGCAGCCCCCTATCCGAGCGGGGGGTGAACGGGGAGCTGTTTTTT. It translates to CASSPLSERGVNGELFF.

The table lists this clone with a count of one. The chain is built from TRBV28 and TRBJ2-7; the match to TRBD2 covers 7 bases. Germline assignment: CDR1 MDHEN and CDR2 SYDVKM. This CDR3 is built from 16 residues. Trimming cost V 5 bases and J 0 bases; bases outside gene matches: 10. The CDR3 spells CASSPAGSGLSYEQYF. CDR3 bases: TGTGCCAGCAGTCCCGCGGGTAGCGGGCTCTCCTACGAGCAGTACTTC. Full variable domain (remainder filled in from reference TRBV28 and TRBJ2-7): DVKVTQSSRYLVKRTGEKVFLECVQDMDHENMFWYRQDPGLGLRLIYFSYDVKMKEKGDIPEGYSVSREKKERFSLILESASTNQTSMYLCASSPAGSGLSYEQYFGPGTRLTVT.

This chain links TRBV28 with TRBJ1-3, with D hard to call. Trimming left V 5 bases short and J 8 bases short, with 7 bases between. This CDR3 comprises 11 residues. Germline values: CDR1 MDHEN, CDR2 SYDVKM. The CDR3 spells CASSRYDTIYF. The CDR3 nucleotides read TGTGCCAGCAGTCGGTATGACACCATATATTTT.

V gene TRBV28 combines with J gene TRBJ2-2; 9 nucleotides agree with TRBD1. The trim removed 6 bases at V and 3 bases at J, leaving 5 bases unmatched. Germline V CDR1 and CDR2: MDHEN, SYDVKM. The CDR3 runs 15 residues. CDR3 in DNA: TGTGCCAGCAGCTCGGGACAGGGCGACACCGGGGAGCTGTTTTTT. As protein: CASSSGQGDTGELFF.

The CDR3 is CASSIGSTDTQYF. The CDR3 nucleotides are TGTGCCAGTAGTATTGGCAGCACAGATACGCAGTATTTT. The rearrangement uses TRBV19 and TRBJ2-3; D not certain. The germline CDR1 and CDR2 sequences are LNHDA and SQIVND (reference sequence). The CDR3 has 13 residues. Between the trimmed V and J ends, which lost 3 bases and 0 bases, there was a span of 4 bases. The full variable domain, with the rest looked up from reference TRBV19 and TRBJ2-3, is DGGITQSPKYLFRKEGQNVTLSCEQNLNHDAMYWYRQDPGQGLRLIYYSQIVNDFQKGDIAEGYSVSREKKESFPLTVTSAQKNPTAFYLCASSIGSTDTQYFGPGTRLTVL.

This sequence joins TRBV19 and TRBJ2-6; D gene unclear. Trimming left V 6 bases short and J 2 bases short, with 14 bases between. Germline loops: CDR1 LNHDA, CDR2 SQIVND (reference sequence). This CDR3 has 16 residues. CDR3 protein: CASRRSQAAGANVLTF. CDR3 nucleotide sequence: TGTGCCAGTAGAAGGTCGCAGGCAGCTGGGGCCAACGTCCTGACTTTC.

The chain employs TRBV28 and TRBJ2-7; D is perhaps TRBD1 (6 bases). V was cut by 3 bases and J by 0 bases, with 12 bases left in between. CDR1 and CDR2 from the germline V gene are MDHEN and SYDVKM. This CDR3 region has 15 residues. The CDR3 region has the DNA TGTGCCAGCAGTTTTCCGGGACAAAGCTCCTACGAGCAGTACTTC. As protein: CASSFPGQSSYEQYF.

This chain links TRBV19 with TRBJ1-1, with 7 bases identical to TRBD1. Unmatched junction bases numbered 15, after V lost 9 bases and J lost 5 bases. The length of the CDR3 is 15 residues. Germline V lookup: CDR1 LNHDA, CDR2 SQIVND (reference sequence). The CDR3 region has the DNA TGTGCCAGCACAGGTGGGACAGTCTTCCTTACTGAAGCTTTCTTT. Translation: CASTGGTVFLTEAFF. Complete variable domain (other parts from reference TRBV19 and TRBJ1-1): DGGITQSPKYLFRKEGQNVTLSCEQNLNHDAMYWYRQDPGQGLRLIYYSQIVNDFQKGDIAEGYSVSREKKESFPLTVTSAQKNPTAFYLCASTGGTVFLTEAFFGQGTRLTVV.

The chain is built from TRBV27 and TRBJ2-7; 7 nucleotides line up with TRBD1. CDR1 MNHEY and CDR2 SMNVEV come from the germline V gene (reference sequence). This CDR3 is built from 13 residues. V gave up 5 bases and J gave up 5 bases; unmatched junction bases: 6. CDR3 nucleotide sequence: TGTGCCAGCAGTAACAGGGGTATGCACGAGCAGTACTTC. This sequence encodes CASSNRGMHEQYF.

V and J are TRBV28 and TRBJ2-5; the D gene is possibly TRBD1 (6 bases). This CDR3 region has 14 residues. Trimming removed 5 bases at V and 2 bases at J, with 12 bases between. CDR1 is MDHEN, CDR2 SYDVKM, per germline. CDR3: CASSPRGRQETQYF. CDR3 coding DNA: TGTGCCAGCAGTCCCAGGGGAAGGCAAGAGACCCAGTACTTC.

The chain joins TRBV27 to TRBJ2-3, with TRBD2 matching 7 bases. Trimming cost V 6 bases and J 5 bases; bases outside gene matches: 8. Germline V gene sequence: CDR1 MNHEY, CDR2 SMNVEV (reference sequence). This CDR3 has 14 amino acids. The CDR3 reads CASSSSGTLDTQYF. As DNA, the CDR3 is TGTGCCAGCAGCTCCAGCGGGACTTTAGATACGCAGTATTTT.

The J gene is TRBJ2-7, the V gene TRBV6-5, with TRBD1 matching over 8 bases. In germline, CDR1 is MNHEY, CDR2 SVGAGI. V dropped 4 bases and J dropped 5; count of bases not matched to a gene: 10. The CDR3 runs 15 residues. The CDR3 region is CASSFFWDRRNEQYF. The CDR3, as DNA: TGTGCCAGCAGTTTTTTTTGGGACAGGAGAAACGAGCAGTACTTC.

The V and J genes are TRBV11-1 and TRBJ2-2; D unresolved. Trimming cost V 5 bases and J 3 bases, with 7 bases left between them. Germline CDR1 reads SGHAT; CDR2 reads FQDESV (reference sequence). The CDR3 sequence is 13 residues long. The CDR3 here is CASSLSDTGELFF. In DNA form, the CDR3 reads TGTGCCAGCAGCCTGAGCGACACCGGGGAGCTGTTTTTT.

The CDR3 is CASSLTAGFTGELFF. The CDR3 DNA follows: TGCGCCAGCAGCTTGACAGCGGGGTTCACCGGGGAGCTGTTTTTT. The chain uses TRBV5-1 and TRBJ2-2; 7 bases are shared with TRBD2. The ends lost 1 base at V and 4 bases at J; junction bases unmatched: 4. CDR3 size: 15 residues. Germline V gene sequence: CDR1 SGHRS, CDR2 YFSETQ.

The CDR3 coding sequence is TGTGCCAGCAGCGAATACCCAGGGGAAGATGGCTACACCTTC. Protein sequence: CASSEYPGEDGYTF. The chain uses TRBV9 and TRBJ1-2; maybe TRBD1 (6 bases). Between the trimmed V and J ends, which lost 3 bases and 6 bases, there was a span of 15 bases. This CDR3 has 14 residues. Germline-derived CDR1 and CDR2 are SGDLS and YYNGEE.

The chain is built from TRBV7-8 and TRBJ2-5, with TRBD2 as a possible D gene (5 bases). CDR3 length: 15 residues. Germline loops: CDR1 SGHVS, CDR2 FQNEAQ. Deletions cut 5 bases from V and 7 bases from J, with 20 bases between. CDR3 coding DNA: TGTGCCAGCAGCGCGCCGAGGGTCTCCTGGGGGACCCAGTACTTC. Amino acid sequence: CASSAPRVSWGTQYF.

The chain joins TRBV4-1 to TRBJ1-5, with TRBD1 as a possible D gene (6 bases). Germline-derived CDR1 and CDR2 are MGHRA and YSYEKL. The CDR3 covers 15 residues. Trimming removed 2 bases at V and 6 bases at J, with 14 bases between. DNA of the CDR3: TGCGCCAGCAGCCAACCTACAGGGATGGGTCAGCCCCAGCATTTT. It encodes CASSQPTGMGQPQHF.

The V call is TRBV7-8, the J call TRBJ1-3; the D is unclear. Trimming shortened V by 1 base and J by 0 bases, and 4 bases separated the two germline ends. Germline lookup yields CDR1 SGHVS and CDR2 FQNEAQ. The CDR3 covers 14 residues. The CDR3 DNA is TGTGCCAGCAGCTTAGGTAGCTCTGGAAACACCATATATTTT. As protein: CASSLGSSGNTIYF.

This sequence joins TRBV6-1 and TRBJ2-7; tentative D call: TRBD1 (6 bases). V shed 1 base and J shed 2 bases, with 15 bases lying between them. Germline lookup yields CDR1 MNHNS and CDR2 SASEGT. CDR3 length equals 16 residues. This chain's CDR3 is CASSEVGVGGTYEQYF. CDR3 nucleotides: TGTGCCAGCAGTGAAGTCGGGGTAGGGGGTACCTACGAGCAGTACTTC.

V is TRBV10-2 and J is TRBJ1-1; D is perhaps TRBD1 (5 bases). Deletions cut 2 bases from V and 12 bases from J, with 16 bases between. CDR1 is WSHSY, CDR2 SAAADI, per germline. There are 13 residues in the CDR3. For the CDR3, the DNA is TGCGCCAGCAGTGAGCCGGGGGGAGCTGCCCCTTTCTTT. It translates to CASSEPGGAAPFF.

The V gene is TRBV10-1, the J gene TRBJ2-2; 8 bases are shared with TRBD1. Germline V CDR1 and CDR2: WNHNN, SYGVQD (reference sequence). Trimming cost V 3 bases and J 1 base; bases outside gene matches: 4. The CDR3 has 16 residues. As DNA, the CDR3 is TGCGCCAGCAGTGACATCGGACAGGGGAACACCGGGGAGCTGTTTTTT. The encoded protein is CASSDIGQGNTGELFF.

This clone occurred once. The V and J genes are TRBV6-5 and TRBJ2-7; D gene unclear. The germline V gene encodes CDR1 MNHEY and CDR2 SVGAGI. The CDR3 loop spans 14 amino acids. V lost 2 bases and J lost 1, with 9 bases in between. CDR3 DNA: TGTGCCAGCAGTTACAGTAGCCCGTCCTACGAGCAGTACTTC. This encodes CASSYSSPSYEQYF.

V and J are TRBV2 and TRBJ1-6; D is unclear. The CDR3 contains 15 residues. Trimming stripped 1 base from V and 2 bases from J, with 6 bases between. Germline V gene data show CDR1 as SNHLY and CDR2 as FYNNEI. The CDR3 sequence is CASSEGRTYNSPLHF. CDR3 bases: TGTGCCAGCAGTGAAGGGAGAACCTATAATTCACCCCTCCACTTT.

The V and J genes are TRBV5-1 and TRBJ1-2; perhaps TRBD1 as D (6 bases). Germline V gives CDR1 SGHRS, CDR2 YFSETQ. V was trimmed by 0 bases and J by 4 bases, leaving 13 bases between them. The CDR3 contains 15 residues. This chain's CDR3 is CASSLDRATLYGYTF. The CDR3 DNA reads TGCGCCAGCAGCTTGGACAGGGCCACCCTCTATGGCTACACCTTC.

This chain uses TRBV28 with TRBJ1-2, with TRBD1 matching 7 bases. Germline V gene data show CDR1 as MDHEN and CDR2 as SYDVKM. V lost 5 bases, J lost 0 bases, and 6 bases stayed unmatched. The CDR3 covers 15 residues. The CDR3 sequence is CASSPTGVANYGYTF. The CDR3 DNA sequence: TGTGCCAGCAGTCCTACAGGGGTAGCTAACTATGGCTACACCTTC.

This clone was recorded a few times. The V and J genes are TRBV6-6 and TRBJ1-5; 8 bases fit TRBD1. The germline V gene has CDR1 MNHNY and CDR2 SVGAGI (reference sequence). The CDR3 has 15 amino acids. V trimming: 7 bases; J trimming: 2 bases; junction bases outside the gene matches: 7. The CDR3 nucleotides are TGTGCCAGCATGGATCAGGGGGCCGGCAATCAGCCCCAGCATTTT. This encodes CASMDQGAGNQPQHF.

Here the CDR3 reads CASSLETGGYEQYF. In nucleotides, the CDR3 is TGTGCCAGCAGCTTAGAGACAGGGGGCTACGAGCAGTACTTC. The rearrangement uses TRBV7-8 and TRBJ2-7, with 9 bases aligning to TRBD1. The CDR3 runs to 14 residues. Germline V lookup: CDR1 SGHVS, CDR2 FQNEAQ. With V trimmed by 1 base and J by 3 bases, 1 base remained unmatched.

This chain links TRBV5-4 with TRBJ1-1; TRBD1 matches 8 bases. Germline values: CDR1 SGHNT, CDR2 YYREEE (reference sequence). Unmatched junction bases numbered 7, after V lost 5 bases and J lost 1 base. The CDR3 covers 15 residues. The CDR3 sequence is CASRPGQGSNTEAFF. The DNA for the CDR3 is TGTGCCAGCAGGCCCGGACAGGGATCGAACACTGAAGCTTTCTTT. Complete variable domain (other parts from reference TRBV5-4 and TRBJ1-1): ETGVTQSPTHLIKTRGQQVTLRCSSQSGHNTVSWYQQALGQGPQFIFQYYREEENGRGNFPPRFSGLQFPNYSSELNVNALELDDSALYLCASRPGQGSNTEAFFGQGTRLTVV.

The rearrangement uses TRBV5-1 and TRBJ2-5; 9 bases fit TRBD1. The CDR3 covers 15 residues. Germline CDR1 SGHRS, CDR2 YFSETQ. V was clipped by 3 bases and J by 5 bases; unmatched bases: 8. The CDR3 bases are TGCGCCAGCAGCTCGACAGGGGGAGGTCTGGAGACCCAGTACTTC. This sequence encodes CASSSTGGGLETQYF.